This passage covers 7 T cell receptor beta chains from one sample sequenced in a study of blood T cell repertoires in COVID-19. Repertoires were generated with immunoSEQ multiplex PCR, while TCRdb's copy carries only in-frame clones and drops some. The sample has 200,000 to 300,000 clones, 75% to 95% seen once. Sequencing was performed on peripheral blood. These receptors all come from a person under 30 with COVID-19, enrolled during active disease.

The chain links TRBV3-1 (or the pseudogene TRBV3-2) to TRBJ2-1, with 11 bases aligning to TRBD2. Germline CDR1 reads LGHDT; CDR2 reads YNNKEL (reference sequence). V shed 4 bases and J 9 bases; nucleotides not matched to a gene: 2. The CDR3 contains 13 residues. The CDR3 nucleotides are TGTGCCAGCAGCCGGGGGACTAGCGGTGAGCAGTTCTTC. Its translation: CASSRGTSGEQFF.

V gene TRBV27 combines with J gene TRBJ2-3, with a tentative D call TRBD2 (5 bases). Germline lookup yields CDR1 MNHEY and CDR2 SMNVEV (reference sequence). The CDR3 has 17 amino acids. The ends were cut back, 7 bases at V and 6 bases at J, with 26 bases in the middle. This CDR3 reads CASTPLGPNGLPDTQYF. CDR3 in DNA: TGTGCCAGCACTCCCCTAGGCCCCAACGGACTCCCGGATACGCAGTATTTT.

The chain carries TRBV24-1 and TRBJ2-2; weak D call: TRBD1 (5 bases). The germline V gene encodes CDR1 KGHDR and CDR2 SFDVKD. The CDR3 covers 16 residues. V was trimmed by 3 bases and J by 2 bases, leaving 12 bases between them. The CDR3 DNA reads TGTGCCACCAGTGATAGGGCAGGGTTAAACACCGGGGAGCTGTTTTTT. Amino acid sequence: CATSDRAGLNTGELFF.

CDR3 loop: CASSPGLAGVGGDTQYF. The CDR3 DNA is TGCGCCAGCAGCCCCGGACTAGCGGGAGTGGGGGGAGATACGCAGTATTTT. The chain carries TRBV4-1 and TRBJ2-3; 13 bases align to TRBD2. The CDR3 length is 17 residues. V shed 4 bases and J 5 bases; nucleotides not matched to a gene: 9. The germline V gene encodes CDR1 MGHRA and CDR2 YSYEKL.

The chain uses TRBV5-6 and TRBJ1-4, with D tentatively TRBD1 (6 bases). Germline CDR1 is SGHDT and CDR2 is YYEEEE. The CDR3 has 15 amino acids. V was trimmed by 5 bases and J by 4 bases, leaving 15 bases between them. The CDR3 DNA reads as TGTGCCAGCAGGGTCTCCGGGACACGTAATGAAAAACTGTTTTTT. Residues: CASRVSGTRNEKLFF.

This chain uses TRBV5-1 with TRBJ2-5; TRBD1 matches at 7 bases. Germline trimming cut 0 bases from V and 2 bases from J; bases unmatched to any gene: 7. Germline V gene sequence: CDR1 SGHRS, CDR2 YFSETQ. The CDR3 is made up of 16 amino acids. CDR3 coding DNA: TGCGCCAGCAGCTTGGTGACCGGGACAGCTCAAGAGACCCAGTACTTC. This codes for CASSLVTGTAQETQYF.

CDR3 nucleotides: TGTGCCAGCAGCCTCTTCCAAGAGACCCAGTACTTC. Translated, it gives CASSLFQETQYF. The chain employs TRBV28 and TRBJ2-5; D unresolved. V gave up 6 bases and J gave up 1 base, with 6 bases separating them. The CDR3 totals 12 residues. Germline V CDR1 and CDR2: MDHEN, SYDVKM.